This TCR beta chain was observed in a study of OX40 agonist ivuxolimab in advanced cancers. Study-wide context: Prior anti-PD-1, anti-PD-L1 or anti-CTLA-4 therapy did not bar entry, and about 40% had some. Study-wide results and limits: Dosing at 0.1 to 3.0 mg/kg was accompanied by clonal expansion of CD4+ and CD8+ blood T cells by week 6.

Points on this clone: Its antigen remains unknown.

Autoimmune disease history or systemic immunosuppression led to patient exclusion. This CDR3 contains 15 residues. The trim removed 4 bases at V and 5 bases at J, leaving 7 bases unmatched. Germline V gene lookup returns CDR1 SGHRS and CDR2 YFSETQ. Assay used: immunoSEQ multiplex PCR; TCRdb lists only in-frame clones, some missing. The sample shows about 94,000 clones, roughly 95% of them seen only once. Specimen: CD4+ or CD8+ T cells sorted from blood, collected in a trial of the OX40 agonist ivuxolimab. The TCR was taken from an adult with an advanced solid tumor such as melanoma, head and neck, liver or kidney cancer. This chain connects TRBV5-1 to TRBJ2-5, with 11 bases aligning to TRBD2. CDR3 amino acids: CASSGSGGAVETQYF. The CDR3 DNA follows: TGCGCCAGCAGCGGTAGCGGGGGGGCCGTTGAGACCCAGTACTTC.